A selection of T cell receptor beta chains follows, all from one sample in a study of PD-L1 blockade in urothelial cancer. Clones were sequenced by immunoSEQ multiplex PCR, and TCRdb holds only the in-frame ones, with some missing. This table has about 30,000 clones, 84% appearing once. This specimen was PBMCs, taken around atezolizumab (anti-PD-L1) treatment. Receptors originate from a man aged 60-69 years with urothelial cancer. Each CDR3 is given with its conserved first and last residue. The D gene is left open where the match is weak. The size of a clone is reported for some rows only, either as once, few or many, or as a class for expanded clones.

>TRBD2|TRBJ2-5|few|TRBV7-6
CASGGISGSAETQYF
TGTGCCAGCGGTGGAATAAGCGGGAGCGCGGAGACCCAGTACTTC
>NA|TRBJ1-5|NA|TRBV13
CASSLRTSGNQPQHF
TGTGCCAGCAGCTTGCGTACGAGTGGCAATCAGCCCCAGCATTTT
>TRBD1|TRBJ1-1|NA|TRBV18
CASSPLHSQGTGTEAFF
TGTGCCAGCTCACCCCTACATTCACAGGGGACGGGCACTGAAGCTTTCTTT
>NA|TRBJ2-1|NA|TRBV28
CASSLPWGGGSGGGQFF
TGTGCCAGCAGCCTACCCTGGGGGGGCGGGAGTGGGGGCGGGCAGTTCTTC
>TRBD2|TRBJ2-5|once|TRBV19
CASSITGLAGGGETQYF
TGTGCCAGTAGTATCACCGGACTAGCGGGAGGCGGGGAGACCCAGTACTTC
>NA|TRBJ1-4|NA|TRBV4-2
CASSQDAGTTNEKLFF
TGTGCCAGCAGCCAAGATGCCGGGACAACTAATGAAAAACTGTTTTTT
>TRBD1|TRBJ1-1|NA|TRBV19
CASSRPGGIAEAFF
TGTGCCAGTAGTAGGCCAGGGGGTATAGCTGAAGCTTTCTTT
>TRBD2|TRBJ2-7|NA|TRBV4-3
CASSQAFSGRNTYEQYF
TGCGCCAGCAGCCAAGCTTTTAGCGGGAGGAATACCTACGAGCAGTACTTC
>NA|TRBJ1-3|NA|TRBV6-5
CASSFHTGAGNTIYF
TGTGCCAGCAGTTTTCATACAGGAGCCGGAAACACCATATATTTT
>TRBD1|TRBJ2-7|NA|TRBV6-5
CASSYNRDRSYEQYF
TGTGCCAGCAGTTACAACCGGGACAGGAGCTACGAGCAGTACTTC
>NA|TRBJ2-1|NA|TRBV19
CASTFAGLGYNEQFF
TGTGCCAGTACTTTCGCAGGGTTAGGGTACAATGAGCAGTTCTTC
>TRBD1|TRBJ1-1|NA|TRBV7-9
CASSGKTGLELGAFF
TGTGCCAGCAGCGGAAAGACAGGGTTAGAGCTGGGAGCTTTCTTT
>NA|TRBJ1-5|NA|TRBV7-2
CASSTRQLNQPQHF
TGTGCCAGCAGCACAAGACAGCTGAATCAGCCCCAGCATTTT
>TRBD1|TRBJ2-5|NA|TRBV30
CAFIYGTGEETQYF
TGTGCCTTCATATATGGGACAGGGGAAGAGACCCAGTACTTC
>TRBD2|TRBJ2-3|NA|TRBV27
CASSLPGLAGGPRTDTQYF
TGTGCCAGCAGTTTACCAGGACTAGCGGGAGGCCCCAGGACAGATACGCAGTATTTT
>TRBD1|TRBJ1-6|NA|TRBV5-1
CASSGDRGRGSPLHF
TGCGCCAGCAGCGGGGACAGGGGGCGCGGTTCACCCCTCCACTTT
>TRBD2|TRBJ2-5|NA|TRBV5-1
CASRNLAGLGETQYF
TGCGCCAGCAGGAATTTAGCGGGGCTTGGAGAGACCCAGTACTTC